This TCR beta chain comes out of a study of response to subunit inactivated influenza vaccine. This CDR3 spans 16 amino acids. V shed 5 bases and J 7 bases; nucleotides not matched to a gene: 10. CDR1 MNHNS and CDR2 SASEGT come from the germline V gene. General study results and limits: Authors suggested each seasonal influenza vaccination recruits few new T cells.

TCRdb called the RT-PCR reads again in MiXCR, with one record for every CDR3 protein. The data show 750,000 to 850,000 distinct CDR3 sequences, around 20% seen once. As for this clonotype: As yet, its antigen is unknown.

V usage is TRBV6-1 and J usage is TRBJ2-1; 11 bases are a match to TRBD1. This TCR derives from a man in his fifties who received an inactivated influenza vaccine. This sample comprised PBMCs from blood, obtained 5 days after vaccination. The CDR3 loop reads CASSTAGTGGGNEQFF. CDR3 in DNA: TGTGCCAGCAGTACCGCCGGGACAGGGGGTGGAAATGAGCAGTTCTTC.